Included here is one TCR beta chain sequence, with context. This sample is drawn from a study of blood T cell repertoires in COVID-19. Study details: Samples taken during acute and convalescent COVID-19 were collected in the United States, Italy and Spain. From T cells, B-cell-depleted T cells, or PBMCs came the material, which was cDNA or gDNA.

The CDR3 extends over 12 amino acids. In germline, CDR1 is ENHRY, CDR2 SYGVKD. Trimming shortened V by 4 bases and J by 10 bases, and 11 bases separated the two germline ends. Under the authors' procedure: The assay estimated nucleated cells by amplifying reference gene primers. Generated by immunoSEQ multiplex PCR, the TCRdb table keeps only in-frame clones and is missing some. The V and J calls and clone size are taken from that table; D and trimming were inferred from the DNA. The table shows around 80,000 clones, with approximately 90% occurring only once. This TCR derives from a man aged 55 to 70 with acute or convalescent COVID-19. Sequencing was performed on peripheral blood. The J gene is TRBJ2-1, the V gene TRBV10-3, with D unresolved. CDR3 DNA sequence: TGTGCCATCAGTGGTTTAAGCGAGGAGCAGTTCTTC. It is translated as CAISGLSEEQFF.